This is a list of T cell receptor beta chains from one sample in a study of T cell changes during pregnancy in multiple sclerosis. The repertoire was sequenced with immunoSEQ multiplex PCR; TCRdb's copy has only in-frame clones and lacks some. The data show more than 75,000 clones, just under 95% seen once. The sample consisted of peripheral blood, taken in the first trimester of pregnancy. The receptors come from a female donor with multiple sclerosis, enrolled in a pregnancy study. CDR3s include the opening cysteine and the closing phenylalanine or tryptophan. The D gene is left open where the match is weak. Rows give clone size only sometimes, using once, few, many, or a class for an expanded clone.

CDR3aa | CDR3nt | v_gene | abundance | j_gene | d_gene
CASADGGQRSSGNTIYF | TGTGCCAGTGCGGACGGTGGACAACGGAGCTCTGGAAACACCATATATTTT | TRBV19 | . | TRBJ1-3 | .
CASSGELLYNEQFF | TGTGCCAGCAGCGGGGAGCTTCTATACAATGAGCAGTTCTTC | TRBV9 | . | TRBJ2-1 | .
CASSLGAGDYNEQFF | TGTGCCAGCAGCTTGGGAGCGGGGGACTACAATGAGCAGTTCTTC | TRBV11-3 | . | TRBJ2-1 | TRBD2
CASSLARDEKLFF | TGCGCCAGCAGCTTGGCCAGGGATGAAAAGCTGTTTTTT | TRBV5-1 | . | TRBJ1-4 | .
CASSQAVLGAPNYGYTF | TGCGCCAGCAGCCAAGCGGTCTTGGGGGCTCCCAACTATGGCTACACCTTC | TRBV4-1 | few | TRBJ1-2 | .
CASSPLDWETQYF | TGTGCCAGCAGTCCTTTAGATTGGGAGACCCAGTACTTC | TRBV7-9 | once | TRBJ2-5 | .
CASSLAGSLEQYF | TGCGCCAGCAGCTTGGCGGGGAGCCTCGAGCAGTACTTC | TRBV5-1 | . | TRBJ2-7 | .
CASSSEPLPYNEQFF | TGTGCCAGCAGCTCCGAGCCCTTACCCTACAATGAGCAGTTCTTC | TRBV11-2 | . | TRBJ2-1 | .
CASSDFPGEKLFF | TGTGCCAGCAGCGATTTCCCGGGTGAAAAACTGTTTTTT | TRBV2 | once | TRBJ1-4 | .
CSAVVREGGPDTQYF | TGCAGCGCCGTCGTCCGGGAAGGGGGCCCAGATACGCAGTATTTT | TRBV29-1 | . | TRBJ2-3 | TRBD1
CASSESGANSYNEQFF | TGCGCCAGCAGCGAAAGCGGGGCTAACTCCTACAATGAGCAGTTCTTC | TRBV5-1 | . | TRBJ2-1 | TRBD2
CASSLSWGDEQFF | TGTGCCAGCAGTTTGTCTTGGGGGGATGAGCAGTTCTTC | TRBV6-5 | once | TRBJ2-1 | .
CASSLGQAYNSPLHF | TGTGCCAGCAGCTTAGGACAGGCCTATAATTCACCCCTCCACTTT | TRBV7-6 | . | TRBJ1-6 | .
CASRFHGQENGYTF | TGTGCCAGCAGATTCCACGGACAGGAGAATGGCTACACCTTC | TRBV27 | . | TRBJ1-2 | TRBD1
CAWSPGLAGEETQYF | TGTGCCTGGAGTCCAGGACTAGCGGGAGAAGAGACCCAGTACTTC | TRBV30 | . | TRBJ2-5 | TRBD2
CASNIDRVNEKLFF | TGTGCCAGCAACATTGACAGGGTTAATGAAAAACTGTTTTTT | TRBV6-1 | . | TRBJ1-4 | TRBD1
CASSQESGGAYEQYF | TGCGCCAGCAGCCAAGAATCGGGGGGCGCCTACGAGCAGTACTTC | TRBV7-9 | . | TRBJ2-7 | .
CASSLAGGNYEQYF | TGCGCCAGCAGCTTAGCGGGGGGAAACTACGAGCAGTACTTC | TRBV5-1 | . | TRBJ2-7 | TRBD2
CASSLRTSGSLNDEQYF | TGTGCCAGCAGCTTACGGACTAGCGGGAGTCTGAACGACGAGCAGTACTTC | TRBV7-2 | . | TRBJ2-7 | TRBD2
CALAVAYNSPLHF | TGTGCCCTGGCGGTGGCATATAATTCACCCCTCCACTTT | TRBV6-1 | . | TRBJ1-6 | .
CASSSGGTDTQYF | TGTGCCAGCAGCTCAGGGGGCACAGATACGCAGTATTTT | TRBV6-5 | . | TRBJ2-3 | .
CASSLSPNSNQPQHF | TGTGCCAGCAGTTTGTCCCCAAATAGCAATCAGCCCCAGCATTTT | TRBV27 | few | TRBJ1-5 | .
CASSPHPNTEAFF | TGTGCCAGCAGCCCCCATCCGAACACTGAAGCTTTCTTT | TRBV7-9 | . | TRBJ1-1 | .
CATSRVGAENIQYF | TGTGCCACCAGCAGAGTGGGGGCCGAGAACATTCAGTACTTC | TRBV15 | . | TRBJ2-4 | .
CASSIGGNYGYTF | TGTGCCAGTAGTATTGGCGGTAACTATGGCTACACCTTC | TRBV19 | . | TRBJ1-2 | .
CAISDGTREGKLFF | TGTGCCATCAGTGACGGGACGCGGGAGGGGAAACTGTTTTTT | TRBV10-3 | . | TRBJ1-4 | .
CASSLRGQGDYYEQYF | TGTGCCAGCAGCTTGAGGGGACAGGGAGACTACTACGAGCAGTACTTC | TRBV7-9 | . | TRBJ2-7 | TRBD1
CAISESTSGSGYEQFF | TGTGCCATCAGTGAGTCGACTAGCGGGAGCGGTTATGAGCAGTTCTTC | TRBV10-3 | . | TRBJ2-1 | TRBD2
CASSLRVGQGFADEKLFF | TGTGCCAGCAGCTTAAGGGTGGGACAGGGCTTCGCGGATGAAAAACTGTTTTTT | TRBV7-2 | . | TRBJ1-4 | TRBD1
CASRADRRPGETQYF | TGTGCCAGCAGGGCGGACAGGCGGCCCGGAGAGACCCAGTACTTC | TRBV2 | . | TRBJ2-5 | TRBD1
CASSPPGAEAGGQFF | TGTGCCAGCTCACCTCCCGGAGCCGAGGCCGGGGGGCAGTTCTTC | TRBV18 | . | TRBJ2-1 | .
CASSTRVLNTEAFF | TGTGCCAGCAGTACCAGGGTTTTAAACACTGAAGCTTTCTTT | TRBV2 | . | TRBJ1-1 | .
CASSETGVVYGYTF | TGTGCCAGCAGCGAGACAGGGGTGGTCTATGGCTACACCTTC | TRBV2 | . | TRBJ1-2 | TRBD1
CASKGGGDYGYTF | TGTGCCAGCAAAGGAGGGGGCGACTATGGCTACACCTTC | TRBV6-6 | . | TRBJ1-2 | TRBD1
CASRRQGTYEKLFF | TGTGCCAGCAGGAGACAGGGGACTTATGAAAAACTGTTTTTT | TRBV6-5 | . | TRBJ1-4 | TRBD1
CASSQDGGGTGGYGYTF | TGCGCCAGCAGCCAAGATGGGGGGGGGACCGGGGGTTATGGCTACACCTTC | TRBV4-3 | few | TRBJ1-2 | .
CAWSAKGTGGSPLHF | TGTGCCTGGAGTGCGAAAGGGACAGGCGGCTCACCCCTCCACTTT | TRBV30 | . | TRBJ1-6 | TRBD1
CASSLLAGGPYNEQFF | TGTGCCAGCAGTTTACTAGCGGGAGGACCCTACAATGAGCAGTTCTTC | TRBV27 | . | TRBJ2-1 | TRBD2
CASRVSGGGEEAEAFF | TGTGCCAGCAGGGTATCAGGGGGCGGCGAGGAGGCTGAAGCTTTCTTT | TRBV7-3 | once | TRBJ1-1 | TRBD1
CASSQVASGGGSYNEQFF | TGTGCCAGCAGCCAAGTTGCTAGCGGGGGGGGCTCCTACAATGAGCAGTTCTTC | TRBV4-2 | . | TRBJ2-1 | TRBD2
CASSSTGLGAPDSYEQYF | TGCGCCAGCAGCTCAACGGGACTAGGGGCCCCCGACTCCTACGAGCAGTACTTC | TRBV5-1 | . | TRBJ2-7 | TRBD2
CASSSQGNSNQPQHF | TGTGCCAGCAGCTCACAGGGGAATAGCAATCAGCCCCAGCATTTT | TRBV11-2 | . | TRBJ1-5 | TRBD1
CASSSDRTYEQYF | TGTGCCAGTAGTTCAGACAGGACCTACGAGCAGTACTTC | TRBV19 | . | TRBJ2-7 | .
CASRGIVHQPQHF | TGTGCCAGTCGCGGGATTGTACATCAGCCCCAGCATTTT | TRBV19 | . | TRBJ1-5 | .
CASSPDWTGGDGYTF | TGTGCCAGCAGCCCTGATTGGACAGGGGGTGATGGCTACACCTTC | TRBV7-6 | . | TRBJ1-2 | TRBD1
CASSDNTGGGRPQHF | TGTGCCAGCAGTGATAACACAGGGGGCGGGCGGCCCCAGCATTTT | TRBV6-1 | . | TRBJ1-5 | TRBD1
CASSVTQGEAFF | TGTGCCAGCTCCGTGACCCAGGGTGAAGCTTTCTTT | TRBV6-5 | . | TRBJ1-1 | .
CASSLEAGAGYTQYF | TGTGCCAGCAGCTTGGAGGCAGGGGCCGGGTATACGCAGTATTTT | TRBV5-5 | . | TRBJ2-3 | .
CASSPNDRGVAGNTIYF | TGCGCCAGCAGCCCCAACGACAGGGGGGTAGCTGGAAACACCATATATTTT | TRBV5-1 | . | TRBJ1-3 | TRBD1
CASTTTGAKEETQYF | TGTGCCAGCACCACCACAGGGGCCAAGGAGGAGACCCAGTACTTC | TRBV6-5 | once | TRBJ2-5 | TRBD1
CASSSPGQGNSPLHF | TGTGCCAGCAGCTCCCCGGGACAGGGTAATTCACCCCTCCACTTT | TRBV7-2 | . | TRBJ1-6 | TRBD1
CASSPGSNYGYTF | TGTGCCAGCAGTCCAGGGTCCAACTATGGCTACACCTTC | TRBV6-6 | . | TRBJ1-2 | .
CASSVTGVYNEQFF | TGTGCCAGTAGTGTAACAGGGGTATACAATGAGCAGTTCTTC | TRBV19 | . | TRBJ2-1 | TRBD1
CASSPPGYGNSPLHF | TGTGCCAGCTCACCACCCGGGTATGGAAATTCACCCCTCCACTTT | TRBV18 | . | TRBJ1-6 | .
CASSPGGGGYSNQPQHF | TGTGCCAGCTCACCGGGAGGGGGGGGCTATAGCAATCAGCCCCAGCATTTT | TRBV18 | once | TRBJ1-5 | .